This T cell receptor (beta chain) appears in the sequencing data of a study of CD8+CD57+ T cells in acquired aplastic anemia. Sequencing involved patients with CD8+CD57+ cell expansion previously shown by flow cytometry. At blood sampling, none of the patients had yet received therapy. Germline CDR1 and CDR2: MGHDK and SYGVNS. CDR3 length: 18 amino acids. V was shortened by 6 bases and J by 5 bases, with 28 bases between the two germline ends. Profiling that covered TCR beta VDJ and CDR3 relied on genomic DNA as its template. Using its own MiXCR run on the reads, TCRdb lists one record per CDR3 protein. This sample yields 150,000 to 200,000 distinct CDR3 sequences, of which 45% to 55% are seen a single time; under 35% belongs to the top ten.

The chain couples TRBV25-1 to TRBJ2-5, with D possibly TRBD2 on 5 matching bases. The receptor's source is a human donor with aplastic anemia. Sequencing was done on a sample of sorted CD4+, CD8+, or CD8+CD57+ T cells (not recorded which) from PBMCs. The CDR3 region has the DNA TGTGCCAGCAGGACCACACCTGAGGACGTACGACGGAGGGAGACCCAGTACTTC. Encoded protein: CASRTTPEDVRRRETQYF.